Below, one TCR beta chain is given with its context. The CDR3 spans 14 residues. Germline V CDR1 and CDR2: GTSNPN, SVGIG (reference sequence). The ends lost 1 base at V and 2 bases at J; junction bases unmatched: 5. This record belongs to a study of shared clonotypes between healthy human individuals. Deep-level settings were used for running the assay. This table comes from immunoSEQ multiplex PCR, and its TCRdb copy is limited to in-frame clones, with some not included. This sample has approximately 530,000 clones, with more than 95% found just once. Specimen: naive CD4+ T cells sorted from blood. Described subset: CD45RA+ positively selected. The V gene is TRBV30, the J gene TRBJ2-7, with 7 bases that match TRBD2. The TCR originated in a woman aged 25 to 39 in good health. Written as DNA, the CDR3 is TGTGCCTGGAGTGGGGGGGAGGGAACCTACGAGCAGTACTTC. It encodes CAWSGGEGTYEQYF. Together with reference TRBV30 and TRBJ2-7, the CDR3 gives the full variable domain: SQTIHQWPATLVQPVGSPLSLECTVEGTSNPNLYWYRQAAGRGLQLLFYSVGIGQISSEVPQNLSASRPQDRQFILSSKKLLLSDSGFYLCAWSGGEGTYEQYFGPGTRLTVT.